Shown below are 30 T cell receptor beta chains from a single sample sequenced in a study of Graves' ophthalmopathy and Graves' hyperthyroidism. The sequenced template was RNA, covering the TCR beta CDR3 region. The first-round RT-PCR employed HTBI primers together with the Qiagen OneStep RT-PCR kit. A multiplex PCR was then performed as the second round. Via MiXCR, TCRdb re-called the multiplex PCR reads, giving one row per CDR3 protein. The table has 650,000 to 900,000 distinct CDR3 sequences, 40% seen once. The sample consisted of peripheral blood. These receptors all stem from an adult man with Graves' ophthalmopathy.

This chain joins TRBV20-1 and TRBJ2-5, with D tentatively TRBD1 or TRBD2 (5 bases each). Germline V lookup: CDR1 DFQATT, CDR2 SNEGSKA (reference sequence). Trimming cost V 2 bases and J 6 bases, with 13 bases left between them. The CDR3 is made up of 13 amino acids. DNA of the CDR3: TGCAGTGCTAGAACCGGGCCGGGGCAGACCCAGTACTTC. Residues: CSARTGPGQTQYF.

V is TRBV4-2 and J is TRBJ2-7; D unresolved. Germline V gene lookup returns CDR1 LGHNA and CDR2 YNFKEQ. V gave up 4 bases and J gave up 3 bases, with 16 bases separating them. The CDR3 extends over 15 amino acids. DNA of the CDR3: TGTGCCAGCAGCCCTGCTGCAGGCACCCTCTACGAGCAGTACTTC. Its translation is CASSPAAGTLYEQYF.

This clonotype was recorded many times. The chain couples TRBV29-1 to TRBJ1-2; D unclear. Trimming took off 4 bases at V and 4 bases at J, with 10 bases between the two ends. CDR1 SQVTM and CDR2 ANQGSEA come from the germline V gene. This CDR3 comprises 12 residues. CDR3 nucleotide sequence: TGCAGCGTTGGAGCAGCGAGCTATGGCTACACCTTC. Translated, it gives CSVGAASYGYTF.

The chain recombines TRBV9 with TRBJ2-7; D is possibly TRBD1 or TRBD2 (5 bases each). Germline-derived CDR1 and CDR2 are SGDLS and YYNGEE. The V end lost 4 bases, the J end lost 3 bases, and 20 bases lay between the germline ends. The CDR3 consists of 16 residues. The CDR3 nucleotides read TGTGCCAGCAGCCAAGATACCGCGGGTAGGGGCTACGAGCAGTACTTC. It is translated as CASSQDTAGRGYEQYF.

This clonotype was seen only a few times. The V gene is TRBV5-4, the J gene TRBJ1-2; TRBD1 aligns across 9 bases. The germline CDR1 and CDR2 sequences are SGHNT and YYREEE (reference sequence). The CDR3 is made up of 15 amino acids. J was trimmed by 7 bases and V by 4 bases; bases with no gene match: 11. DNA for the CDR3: TGTGCCAGCAGCCCCGAAGGACAGGGGAAATTTGGCTACACCTTC. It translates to CASSPEGQGKFGYTF.

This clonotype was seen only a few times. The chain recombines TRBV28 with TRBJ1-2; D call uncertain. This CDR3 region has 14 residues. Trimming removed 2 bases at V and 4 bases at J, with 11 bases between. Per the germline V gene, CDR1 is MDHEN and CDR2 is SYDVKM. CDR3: CASSLPRPPYGYTF. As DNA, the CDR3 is TGTGCCAGCAGTTTACCGAGACCTCCCTATGGCTACACCTTC.

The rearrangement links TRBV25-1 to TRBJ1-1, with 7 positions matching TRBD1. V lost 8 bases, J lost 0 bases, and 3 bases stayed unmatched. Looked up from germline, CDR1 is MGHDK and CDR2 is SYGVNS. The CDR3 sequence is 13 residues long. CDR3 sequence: CASPDRVNTEAFF. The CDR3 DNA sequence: TGTGCCAGCCCAGACAGGGTGAACACTGAAGCTTTCTTT. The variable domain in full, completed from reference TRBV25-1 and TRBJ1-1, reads EADIYQTPRYLVIGTGKKITLECSQTMGHDKMYWYQQDPGMELHLIHYSYGVNSTEKGDLSSESTVSRIRTEHFPLTLESARPSHTSQYLCASPDRVNTEAFFGQGTRLTVV.

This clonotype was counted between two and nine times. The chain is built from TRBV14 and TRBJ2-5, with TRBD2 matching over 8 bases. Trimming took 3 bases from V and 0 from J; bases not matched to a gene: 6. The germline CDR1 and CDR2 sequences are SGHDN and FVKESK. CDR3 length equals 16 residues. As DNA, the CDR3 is TGTGCCAGCAGCCAGGGTGGACTAGCAGACCAAGAGACCCAGTACTTC. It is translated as CASSQGGLADQETQYF.

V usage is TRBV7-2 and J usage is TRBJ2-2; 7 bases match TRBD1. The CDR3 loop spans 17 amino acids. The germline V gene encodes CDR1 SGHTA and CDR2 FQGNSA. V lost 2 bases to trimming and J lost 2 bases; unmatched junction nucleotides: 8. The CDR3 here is CASSLSGGQVNTGELFF. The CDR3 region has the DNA TGTGCCAGCAGCTTAAGTGGCGGACAGGTTAACACCGGGGAGCTGTTTTTT.

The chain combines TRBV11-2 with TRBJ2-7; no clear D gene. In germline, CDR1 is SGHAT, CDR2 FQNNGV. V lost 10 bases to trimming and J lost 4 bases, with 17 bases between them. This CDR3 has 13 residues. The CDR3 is CATSLGYSYEQYF. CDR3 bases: TGTGCCACCTCGCTGGGGTACAGTTACGAGCAGTACTTC. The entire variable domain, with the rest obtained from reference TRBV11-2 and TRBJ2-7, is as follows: EAGVAQSPRYKIIEKRQSVAFWCNPISGHATLYWYQQILGQGPKLLIQFQNNGVVDDSQLPKDRFSAERLKGVDSTLKIQPAKLEDSAVYLCATSLGYSYEQYFGPGTRLTVT.

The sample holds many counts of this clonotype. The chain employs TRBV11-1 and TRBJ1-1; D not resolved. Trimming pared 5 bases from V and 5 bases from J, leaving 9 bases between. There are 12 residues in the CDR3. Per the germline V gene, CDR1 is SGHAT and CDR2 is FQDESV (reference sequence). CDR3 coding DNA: TGTGCCAGCAGCCGAACACTGACTGAAGCTTTCTTT. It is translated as CASSRTLTEAFF.

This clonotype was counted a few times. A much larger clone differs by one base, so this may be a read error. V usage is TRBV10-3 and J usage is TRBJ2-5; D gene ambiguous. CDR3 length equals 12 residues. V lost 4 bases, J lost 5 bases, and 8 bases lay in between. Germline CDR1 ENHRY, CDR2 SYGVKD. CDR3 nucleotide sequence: TGTGCCATCAGTGGAGGAAGGGAGACCCAGTACTTC. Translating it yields CAISGGRETQYF.

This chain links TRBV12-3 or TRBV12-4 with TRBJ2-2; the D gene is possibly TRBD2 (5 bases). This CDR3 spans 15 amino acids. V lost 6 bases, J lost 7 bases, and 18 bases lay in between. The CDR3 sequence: CASRPSQGSIGELFF. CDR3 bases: TGTGCCAGCAGGCCCTCACAAGGGAGCATCGGGGAGCTGTTTTTT.

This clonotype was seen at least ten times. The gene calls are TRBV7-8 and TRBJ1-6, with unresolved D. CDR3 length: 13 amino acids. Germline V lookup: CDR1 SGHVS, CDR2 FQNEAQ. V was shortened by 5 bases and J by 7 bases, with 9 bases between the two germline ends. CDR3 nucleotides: TGTGCCAGCAGCGTGGACGGAAATTCACCCCTCCACTTT. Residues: CASSVDGNSPLHF. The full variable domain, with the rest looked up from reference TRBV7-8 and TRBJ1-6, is GAGVSQSPRYKVAKRGQDVALRCDPISGHVSLFWYQQALGQGPEFLTYFQNEAQLDKSGLPSDRFFAERPEGSVSTLKIQRTQQEDSAVYLCASSVDGNSPLHFGNGTRLTVT.

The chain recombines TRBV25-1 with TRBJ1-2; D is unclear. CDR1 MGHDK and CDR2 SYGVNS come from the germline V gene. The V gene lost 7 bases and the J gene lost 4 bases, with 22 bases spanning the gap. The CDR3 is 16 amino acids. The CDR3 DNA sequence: TGTGCCAGCACCAGAAACGAGGCAGGAGCCCTCTATGGCTACACCTTC. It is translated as CASTRNEAGALYGYTF.

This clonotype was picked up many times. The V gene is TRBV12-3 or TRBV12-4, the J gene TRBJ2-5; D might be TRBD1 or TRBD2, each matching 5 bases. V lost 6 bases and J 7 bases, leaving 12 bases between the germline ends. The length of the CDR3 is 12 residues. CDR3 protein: CASSQGGWTQYF. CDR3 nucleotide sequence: TGTGCCAGCAGCCAGGGCGGGTGGACCCAGTACTTC.

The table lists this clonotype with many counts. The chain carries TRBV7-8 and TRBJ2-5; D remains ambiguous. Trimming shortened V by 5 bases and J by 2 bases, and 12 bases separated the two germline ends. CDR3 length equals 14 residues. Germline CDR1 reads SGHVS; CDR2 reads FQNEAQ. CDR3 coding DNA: TGTGCCAGCAGCCGGGCAGGCCGTCAAGAGACCCAGTACTTC. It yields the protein CASSRAGRQETQYF.

In nucleotides, the CDR3 is TGTGCCAGCAGTCCCTGGGACACTGAGGGCGGGGAGCTGTTTTTT. Protein sequence: CASSPWDTEGGELFF. The genes are TRBV12-3 or TRBV12-4 and TRBJ2-2; maybe TRBD1 (6 bases). Trimming shortened V by 5 bases and J by 7 bases, and 17 bases separated the two germline ends. This CDR3 spans 15 amino acids.

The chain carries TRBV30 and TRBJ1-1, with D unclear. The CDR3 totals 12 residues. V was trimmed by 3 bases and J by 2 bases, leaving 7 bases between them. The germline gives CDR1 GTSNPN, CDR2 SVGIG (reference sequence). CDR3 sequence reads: CAWSPYNTEAFF. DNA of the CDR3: TGTGCCTGGAGCCCTTACAACACTGAAGCTTTCTTT.

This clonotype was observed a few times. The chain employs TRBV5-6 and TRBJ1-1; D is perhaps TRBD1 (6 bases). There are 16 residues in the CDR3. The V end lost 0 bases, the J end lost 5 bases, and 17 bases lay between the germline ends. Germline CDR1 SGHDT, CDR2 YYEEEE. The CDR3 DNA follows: TGTGCCAGCAGCTTGGAATGGGGGGGCTTACGGACTGAAGCTTTCTTT. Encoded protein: CASSLEWGGLRTEAFF.

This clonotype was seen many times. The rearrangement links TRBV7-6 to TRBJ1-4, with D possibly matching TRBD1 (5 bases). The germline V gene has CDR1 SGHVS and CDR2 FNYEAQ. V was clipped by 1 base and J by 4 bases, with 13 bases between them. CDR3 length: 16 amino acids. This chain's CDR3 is CASSLDQGPFNEKLFF. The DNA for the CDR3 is TGTGCCAGCAGCTTAGACCAGGGACCGTTTAATGAAAAACTGTTTTTT. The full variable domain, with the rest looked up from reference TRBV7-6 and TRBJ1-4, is GAGVSQSPRYKVTKRGQDVALRCDPISGHVSLYWYRQALGQGPEFLTYFNYEAQQDKSGLPNDRFSAERPEGSISTLTIQRTEQRDSAMYRCASSLDQGPFNEKLFFGSGTQLSVL.

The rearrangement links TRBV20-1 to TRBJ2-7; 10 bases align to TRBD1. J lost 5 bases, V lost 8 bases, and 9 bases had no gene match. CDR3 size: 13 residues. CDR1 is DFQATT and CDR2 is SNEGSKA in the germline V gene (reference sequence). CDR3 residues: CSTNDRGHNEQYF. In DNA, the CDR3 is TGCAGTACCAACGACAGGGGGCACAACGAGCAGTACTTC.

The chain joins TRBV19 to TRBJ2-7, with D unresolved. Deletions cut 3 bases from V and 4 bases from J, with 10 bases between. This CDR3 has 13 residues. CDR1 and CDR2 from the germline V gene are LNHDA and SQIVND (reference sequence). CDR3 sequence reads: CASSMRQTYEQYF. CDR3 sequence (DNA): TGTGCCAGTAGTATGCGGCAGACATACGAGCAGTACTTC.

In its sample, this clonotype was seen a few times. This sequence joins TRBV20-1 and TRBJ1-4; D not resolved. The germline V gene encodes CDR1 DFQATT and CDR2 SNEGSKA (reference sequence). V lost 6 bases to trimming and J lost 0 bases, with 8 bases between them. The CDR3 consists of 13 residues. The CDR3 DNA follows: TGCAGTGCAAGCGGGACAACTAATGAAAAACTGTTTTTT. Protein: CSASGTTNEKLFF.

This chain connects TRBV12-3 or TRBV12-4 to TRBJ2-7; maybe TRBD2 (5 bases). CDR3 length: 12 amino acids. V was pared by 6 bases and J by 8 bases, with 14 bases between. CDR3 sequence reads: CASSPGGSKQYF. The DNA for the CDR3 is TGTGCCAGCAGCCCAGGAGGATCCAAGCAGTACTTC.

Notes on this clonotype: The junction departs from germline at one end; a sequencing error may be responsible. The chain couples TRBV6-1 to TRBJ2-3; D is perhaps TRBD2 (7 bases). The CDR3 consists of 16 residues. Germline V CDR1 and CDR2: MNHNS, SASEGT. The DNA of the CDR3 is TGTGCCATCAGTGAGTCAACGTTTGGGAGGGGGGATACGCAGTATTTT. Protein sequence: CAISESTFGRGDTQYF.

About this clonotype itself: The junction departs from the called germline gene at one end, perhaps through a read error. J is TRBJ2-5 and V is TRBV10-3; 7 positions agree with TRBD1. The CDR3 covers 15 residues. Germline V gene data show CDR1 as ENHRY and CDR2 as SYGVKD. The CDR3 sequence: CASSVETGSQETQYF. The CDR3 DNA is TGTGCCAGCAGTGTAGAGACAGGGAGCCAAGAGACCCAGTACTTC.

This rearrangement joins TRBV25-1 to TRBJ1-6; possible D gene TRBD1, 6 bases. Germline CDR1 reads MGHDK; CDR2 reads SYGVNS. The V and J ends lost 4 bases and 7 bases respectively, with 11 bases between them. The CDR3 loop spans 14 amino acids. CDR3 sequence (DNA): TGTGCCAGCAGTGGAGGGGGGTTGAATTCACCCCTCCACTTT. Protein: CASSGGGLNSPLHF. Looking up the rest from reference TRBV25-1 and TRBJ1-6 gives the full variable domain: EADIYQTPRYLVIGTGKKITLECSQTMGHDKMYWYQQDPGMELHLIHYSYGVNSTEKGDLSSESTVSRIRTEHFPLTLESARPSHTSQYLCASSGGGLNSPLHFGNGTRLTVT.

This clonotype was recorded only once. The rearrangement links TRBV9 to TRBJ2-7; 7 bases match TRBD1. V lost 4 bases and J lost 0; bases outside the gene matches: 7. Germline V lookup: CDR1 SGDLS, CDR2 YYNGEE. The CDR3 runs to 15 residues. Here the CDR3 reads CASSMGQTFSYEQYF. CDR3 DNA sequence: TGTGCCAGCAGCATGGGACAGACATTCTCCTACGAGCAGTACTTC.

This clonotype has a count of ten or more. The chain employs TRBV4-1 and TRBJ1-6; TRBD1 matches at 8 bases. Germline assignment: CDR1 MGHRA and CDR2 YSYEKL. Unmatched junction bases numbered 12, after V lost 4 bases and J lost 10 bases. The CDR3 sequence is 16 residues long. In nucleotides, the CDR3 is TGCGCCAGCAGCCCACCTGACAGGGGAACGCGATCACCCCTCCACTTT. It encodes CASSPPDRGTRSPLHF.